This record concerns one TCR beta chain sequence. The antigen remains undetermined. The sample originates from a study of post-analysis software for immune sequencing data. Overall study context: There were relapsing-remitting, secondary progressive and progressive-relapsing multiple sclerosis among the disease courses included. Findings and limits, study-wide: Elevated frequency relative to controls characterized 4 or 5 TRBV segments in patients, TRBV5-6, TRBV5-1 and TRBV20-1 among them. People with multiple sclerosis had a significantly lower normalized Chao1 diversity than controls did.

Unique molecular identifiers had been added to the TCR beta cDNA libraries. When about 0.9 to 10 million T cells were used, they gave about 540,000 cDNA molecules. TCRdb re-analysed the PCR reads in MiXCR, keeping a single row per CDR3 protein. Of more than 450,000 distinct CDR3 sequences listed, approximately 34% are singletons. V shed 0 bases and J shed 8 bases, with 22 bases lying between them. This CDR3 region has 17 residues. Germline V gives CDR1 MNHEY, CDR2 SVGAGI. This TCR was sampled from a girl between 2 and 17 years old with multiple sclerosis. Sequenced material: blood. The gene calls are TRBV6-5 and TRBJ1-2; tentative D call: TRBD1 (5 bases). In DNA form, the CDR3 reads TGTGCCAGCAGTTACTCGATAATGCTCGGCAGGGAAGACGGCTACACCTTC. Protein product: CASSYSIMLGREDGYTF.